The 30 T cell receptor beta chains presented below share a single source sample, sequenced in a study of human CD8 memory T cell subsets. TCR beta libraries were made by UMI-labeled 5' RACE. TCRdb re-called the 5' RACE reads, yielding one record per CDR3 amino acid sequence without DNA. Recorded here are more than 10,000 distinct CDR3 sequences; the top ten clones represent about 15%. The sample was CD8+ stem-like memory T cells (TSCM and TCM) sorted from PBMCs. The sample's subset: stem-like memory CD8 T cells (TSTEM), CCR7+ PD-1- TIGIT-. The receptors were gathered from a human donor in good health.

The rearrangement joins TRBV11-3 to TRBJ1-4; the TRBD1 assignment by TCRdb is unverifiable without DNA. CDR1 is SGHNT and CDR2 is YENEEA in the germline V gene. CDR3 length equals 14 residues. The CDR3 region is CASSGRTGNEKLFF.

The CDR3 region is CASSPGTSGPNNEQFF. The chain couples TRBV7-3 to TRBJ2-1; TCRdb names TRBD2, which stays unverified in the absence of DNA. CDR1 and CDR2 from the germline V gene are SGHTA and FQGTGA. The CDR3 has 16 amino acids. The full variable domain, in which reference TRBV7-3 and TRBJ2-1 provide the parts outside the CDR3, is GAGVSQTPSNKVTEKGKYVELRCDPISGHTALYWYRQSLGQGPEFLIYFQGTGAADDSGLPNDRFFAVRPEGSVSTLKIQRTERGDSAVYLCASSPGTSGPNNEQFFGPGTRLTVL.

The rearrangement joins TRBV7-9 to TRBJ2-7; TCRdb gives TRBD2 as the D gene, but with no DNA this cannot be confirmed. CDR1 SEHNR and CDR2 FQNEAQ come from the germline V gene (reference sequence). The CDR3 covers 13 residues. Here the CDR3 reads CASSPVGSYEQYF.

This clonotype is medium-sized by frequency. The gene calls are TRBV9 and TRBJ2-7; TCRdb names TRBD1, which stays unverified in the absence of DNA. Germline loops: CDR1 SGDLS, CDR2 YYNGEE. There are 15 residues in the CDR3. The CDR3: CASSTGGTPSGEQYF.

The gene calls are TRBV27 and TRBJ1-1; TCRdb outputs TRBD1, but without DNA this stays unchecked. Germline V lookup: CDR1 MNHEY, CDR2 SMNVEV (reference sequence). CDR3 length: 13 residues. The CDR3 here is CASSLGGGTEAFF.

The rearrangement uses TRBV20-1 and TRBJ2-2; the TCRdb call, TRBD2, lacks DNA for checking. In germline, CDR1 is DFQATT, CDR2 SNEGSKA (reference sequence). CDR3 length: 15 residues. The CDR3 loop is CSAKTSRSTVGELFF.

The CDR3 spells CSVDGDRGHEQYF. This chain uses TRBV29-1 with TRBJ2-7; checking the TCRdb D call of TRBD1 is not possible without DNA. CDR1 is SQVTM, CDR2 ANQGSEA, per germline. CDR3 length: 13 residues.

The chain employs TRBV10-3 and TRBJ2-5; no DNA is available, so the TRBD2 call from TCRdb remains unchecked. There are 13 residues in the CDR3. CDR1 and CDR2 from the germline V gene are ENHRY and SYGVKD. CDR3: CATRTALQETQYF.

CDR3 loop: CASRPTGGGWFEQFF. The rearrangement joins TRBV6-5 to TRBJ2-1; TCRdb names TRBD1, which stays unverified in the absence of DNA. Germline CDR1 and CDR2: MNHEY and SVGAGI. The CDR3 extends over 15 amino acids.

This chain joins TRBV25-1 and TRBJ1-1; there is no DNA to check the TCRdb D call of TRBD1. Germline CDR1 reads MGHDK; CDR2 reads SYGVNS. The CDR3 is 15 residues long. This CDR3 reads CASSEWGRYDTEAFF. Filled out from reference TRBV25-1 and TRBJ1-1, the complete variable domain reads EADIYQTPRYLVIGTGKKITLECSQTMGHDKMYWYQQDPGMELHLIHYSYGVNSTEKGDLSSESTVSRIRTEHFPLTLESARPSHTSQYLCASSEWGRYDTEAFFGQGTRLTVV.

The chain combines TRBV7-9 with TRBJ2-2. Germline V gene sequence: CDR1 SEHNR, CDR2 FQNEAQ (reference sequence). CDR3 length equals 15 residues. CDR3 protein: CASSSVKVGTGELFF.

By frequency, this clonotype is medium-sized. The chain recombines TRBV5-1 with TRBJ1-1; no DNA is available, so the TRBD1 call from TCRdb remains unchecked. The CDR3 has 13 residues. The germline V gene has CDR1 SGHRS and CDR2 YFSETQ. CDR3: CASIGTGNTEAFF.

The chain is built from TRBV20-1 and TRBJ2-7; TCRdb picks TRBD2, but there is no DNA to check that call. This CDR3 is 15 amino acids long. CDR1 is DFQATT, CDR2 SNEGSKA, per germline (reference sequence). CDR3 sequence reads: CSARALSGTIYEQYF.

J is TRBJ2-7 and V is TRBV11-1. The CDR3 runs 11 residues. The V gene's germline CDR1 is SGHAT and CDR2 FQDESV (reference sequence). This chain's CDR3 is CASSSFYEQYF.

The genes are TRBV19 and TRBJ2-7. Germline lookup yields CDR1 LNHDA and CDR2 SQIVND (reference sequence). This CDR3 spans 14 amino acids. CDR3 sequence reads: CASSIFGDTYEQYF.

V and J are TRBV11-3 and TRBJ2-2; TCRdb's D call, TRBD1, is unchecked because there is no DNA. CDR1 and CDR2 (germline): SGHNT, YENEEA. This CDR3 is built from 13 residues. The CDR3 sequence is CASSSGPSGELFF.

The CDR3 loop is CATSSELSTGYEQYF. J is TRBJ2-7 and V is TRBV15. The CDR3 totals 15 residues. Looked up from germline, CDR1 is LNHNV and CDR2 is YYDKDF (reference sequence).

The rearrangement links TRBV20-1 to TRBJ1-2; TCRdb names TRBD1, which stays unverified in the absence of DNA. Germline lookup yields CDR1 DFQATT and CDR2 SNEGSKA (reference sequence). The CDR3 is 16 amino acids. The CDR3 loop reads CSAEGPKPQGGYGYTF.

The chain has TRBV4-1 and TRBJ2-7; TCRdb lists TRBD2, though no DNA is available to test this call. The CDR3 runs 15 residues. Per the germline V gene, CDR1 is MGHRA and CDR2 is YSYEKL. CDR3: CASSQVPSNRYEQYF.

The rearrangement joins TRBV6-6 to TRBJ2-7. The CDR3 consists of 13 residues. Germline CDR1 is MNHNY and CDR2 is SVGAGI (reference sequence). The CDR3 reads CASSLAQAYEQYF.

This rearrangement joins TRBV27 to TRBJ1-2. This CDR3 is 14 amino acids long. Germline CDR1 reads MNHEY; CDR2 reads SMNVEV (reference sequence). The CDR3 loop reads CASSLSGDLGSYTF.

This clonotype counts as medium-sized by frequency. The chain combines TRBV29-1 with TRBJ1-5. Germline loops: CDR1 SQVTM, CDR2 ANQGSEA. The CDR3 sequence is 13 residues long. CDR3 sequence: CSVLDTGNQPQHF. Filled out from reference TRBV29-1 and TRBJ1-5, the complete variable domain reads SAVISQKPSRDICQRGTSLTIQCQVDSQVTMMFWYRQQPGQSLTLIATANQGSEATYESGFVIDKFPISRPNLTFSTLTVSNMSPEDSSIYLCSVLDTGNQPQHFGDGTRLSIL.

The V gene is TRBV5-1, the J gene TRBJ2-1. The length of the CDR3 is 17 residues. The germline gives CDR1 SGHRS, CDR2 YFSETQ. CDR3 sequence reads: CASSLDTRSGSYNEQFF.

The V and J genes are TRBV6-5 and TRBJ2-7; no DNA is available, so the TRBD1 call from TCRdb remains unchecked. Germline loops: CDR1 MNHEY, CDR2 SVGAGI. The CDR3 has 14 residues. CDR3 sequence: CASSLGQGDHEQYF.

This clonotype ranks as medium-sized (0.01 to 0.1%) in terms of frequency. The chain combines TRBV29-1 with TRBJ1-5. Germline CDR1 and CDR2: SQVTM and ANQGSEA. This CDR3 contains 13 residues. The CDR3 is CSGCSPLRQPQHF.

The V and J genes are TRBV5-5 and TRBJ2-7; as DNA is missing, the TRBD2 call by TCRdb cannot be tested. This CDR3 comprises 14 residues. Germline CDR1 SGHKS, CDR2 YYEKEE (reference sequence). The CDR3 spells CASSLGLAGDEQYF.

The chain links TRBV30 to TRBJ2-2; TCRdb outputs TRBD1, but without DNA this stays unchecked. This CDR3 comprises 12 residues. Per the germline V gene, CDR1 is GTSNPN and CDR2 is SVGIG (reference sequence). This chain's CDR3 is CAWSTGAGELFF.

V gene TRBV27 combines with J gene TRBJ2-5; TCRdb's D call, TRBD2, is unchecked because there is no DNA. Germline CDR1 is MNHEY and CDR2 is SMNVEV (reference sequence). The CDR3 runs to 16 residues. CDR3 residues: CASKLGGLLAQETQYF.

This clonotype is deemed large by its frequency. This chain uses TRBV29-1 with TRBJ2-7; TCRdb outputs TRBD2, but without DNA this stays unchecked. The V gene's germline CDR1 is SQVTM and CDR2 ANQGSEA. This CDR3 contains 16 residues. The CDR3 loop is CSVEADSGRAGYEQYF.

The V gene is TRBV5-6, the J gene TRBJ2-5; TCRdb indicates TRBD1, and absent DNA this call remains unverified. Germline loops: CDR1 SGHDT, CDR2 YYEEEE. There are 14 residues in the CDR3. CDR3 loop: CASSYWDSQETQYF.